The rows below give T cell receptor beta chains drawn from one sample of a study of cytomegalovirus exposure and HLA in healthy donors. This table comes from immunoSEQ multiplex PCR, and its TCRdb copy is limited to in-frame clones, with some not included. The sample includes some 180,000 clones, roughly 75% seen only once; the top ten take 1.9%. Sequenced sample: PBMCs. These receptors were taken from a woman younger than 45 in good health and CMV-seronegative. Both conserved end residues are part of each CDR3.

TRBV19,CASSTDTLNTEAFF
TRBV7-7,CASSVGRGKTGELFF
TRBV25-1,CASSEQGMETQYF
TRBV9,CASGTGQLLNSPLHF
TRBV7-2,CASSLTQPYEQYF
TRBV7-3,CASSPARRFGETQYF
TRBV6-6,CASSYGTGLVNTEAFF
TRBV19,CASSIRKVAGKNEQYF
TRBV29-1,CSVELRDWGWGTQYF
TRBV4-3,CASSQELTGSEGNTEAFF
TRBV4-1,CASSRTSGRNNEKLFF
TRBV4-2,CASSQDWDRGRNGYTF
TRBV4-3,CASSQEGRGQETQYF
TRBV30,CAWSVTVDEKLFF
TRBV9,CASSVGGGGGFNSPLHF
TRBV6-1,CASSGARDRLSYEQYF
TRBV11-1,CASSRDRSGANVLTF
TRBV9,CASSSRGSTNSDTQYF
TRBV27,CASTSSYNSPLHF
TRBV7-6,CASRSGTWNEKLFF
TRBV6-1,CASRWSTEAFF
TRBV5-6,CASSATGGDQPQHF
TRBV30,CAWSPGQGEYYGYTF
TRBV18,CASSPSPGVSGELFF
TRBV28,CASSPQGQGETQYF
TRBV5-1,CASSLLLRTDTQYF
TRBV7-3,CASSLSGGPQGTQYF
TRBV30,CAWSPAGMGNQPQHF
TRBV5-8,CASSLTGLDEKLFF
TRBV7-3,CASNGGGRETQYF
TRBV29-1,CSVDVEGSGANVLTF
TRBV21-1,CASVEGWDYGYTF
TRBV27,CASRIEMGRWDTEAFF
TRBV10-3,CATQQGTNSPLHF
TRBV20-1,CSAVAGETQYF
TRBV7-3,CASSLTLAGATGELFF
TRBV7-2,CASSRSGVISYNEQFF
TRBV5-1,CASSLPTSGTSDYNEQFF
TRBV2,CASRAGQGGQPQHF
TRBV10-1,CASSESISPGETQYF
TRBV20-1,CSARDPNGYTF
TRBV10-3,CAISDPGRAYQETQYF
TRBV28,CASSYLAGGPTDTQYF
TRBV5-1,CASSLATANTEAFF
TRBV5-1,CASSFRQGAGEQYF
TRBV4-1,CASSQDEAQGIYSNQPQHF
TRBV5-7,CASSLRGNYGYTF
TRBV6-5,CASSRGTGGIYGYTF
TRBV7-3,CASSQGAGAGGETQYF
TRBV7-9,CASSSQGTTEAFF
TRBV4-2,CASSQGMWAVGTGYSGTEAFF
TRBV30,CASDRGPEKLFF